This TCR beta chain was sequenced in a study of cytomegalovirus exposure and HLA in healthy donors. Details on this clone: Its cognate antigen is unknown.

The donors were part of the validation cohort of 120 subjects. That cohort was separate from the first cohort, which comprised several hundred subjects. This table comes from immunoSEQ multiplex PCR, and its TCRdb copy is limited to in-frame clones, with some not included. There are about 360,000 clones in the sample; 86% occur only once, and about 0.8% lies in the top ten. Germline values: CDR1 SGDLS, CDR2 YYNGEE. This CDR3 is 16 amino acids long. Trimming took 4 bases from V and 3 from J; bases not matched to a gene: 9. The study, taken as a whole, reports: It was found in a later analysis that first-cohort TCR clusters tended to co-occur in the 120 validation repertoires. Cytomegalovirus association was assigned to more than 150 TCR beta chains.

The source of this sequence is a woman aged 18-29 years in good health and CMV-seronegative. The rearrangement joins TRBV9 to TRBJ2-1, with 8 bases aligning to TRBD2. Sequencing input: PBMCs. CDR3 sequence: CASSKISGTLYNEQFF. DNA for the CDR3: TGTGCCAGCAGCAAAATTAGCGGGACCCTCTACAATGAGCAGTTCTTC.